These 22 T cell receptor beta chains were sequenced from one sample in a study of resident and recirculating memory T cells in vitiligo. Sequencing was performed with immunoSEQ multiplex PCR; in TCRdb, only in-frame clones are kept and a portion is missing. The sample yields tens of thousands of clones, 92% seen once. Sample: blood. These receptors all stem from a male donor with vitiligo.

The chain carries TRBV5-1 and TRBJ2-4; 7 positions agree with TRBD1. This CDR3 comprises 16 residues. V lost 4 bases and J lost 0; bases outside the gene matches: 7. CDR1 SGHRS and CDR2 YFSETQ come from the germline V gene. The CDR3 sequence: CASSLSGQVAKNIQYF. The DNA of the CDR3 is TGCGCCAGCAGCCTATCCGGACAGGTAGCCAAAAACATTCAGTACTTC.

The chain couples TRBV28 to TRBJ2-1, with 8 nucleotides matching TRBD2. The CDR3 consists of 15 residues. Trimming at V came to 3 bases and at J to 5 bases, leaving 6 bases not matched to a gene. Germline V gene sequence: CDR1 MDHEN, CDR2 SYDVKM. The CDR3 spells CASSFGAGGHNEQFF. The CDR3 DNA follows: TGTGCCAGCAGTTTCGGGGCGGGAGGCCACAATGAGCAGTTCTTC.

The table lists this clone with a count of one. This chain joins TRBV9 and TRBJ2-7; the D gene is possibly TRBD2 (7 bases). V lost 4 bases and J lost 3, with 20 bases in between. The CDR3 contains 16 residues. Germline V gives CDR1 SGDLS, CDR2 YYNGEE. Here the CDR3 reads CASSPWGRESHYEQYF. The CDR3 bases are TGTGCCAGCAGCCCCTGGGGGCGGGAGAGTCACTACGAGCAGTACTTC.

This rearrangement joins TRBV5-1 to TRBJ2-1; D gene ambiguous. V dropped 2 bases and J dropped 3 bases, with 3 bases sitting between them. The CDR3 is 12 residues long. The V gene's germline CDR1 is SGHRS and CDR2 YFSETQ. Here the CDR3 DNA reads TGCGCCAGCAGCTTTAACTACAATGAGCAGTTCTTC. Protein product: CASSFNYNEQFF.

The chain carries TRBV28 and TRBJ1-5; 7 positions match TRBD1. Germline V lookup: CDR1 MDHEN, CDR2 SYDVKM. V was pared by 10 bases and J by 6 bases, with 9 bases of the junction left unmatched. The CDR3 has 13 amino acids. DNA for the CDR3: TGTGCCATCGTCCAGGGGGTGGGTCAGCCCCAGCATTTT. Translating gives CAIVQGVGQPQHF.

The chain carries TRBV4-3 and TRBJ1-2; maybe TRBD1 (5 bases). Per germline, CDR1 LGHNA and CDR2 YSLEER. V lost 0 bases, J lost 5 bases, and 16 bases lay in between. The CDR3 loop spans 16 amino acids. The CDR3, as DNA: TGCGCCAGCAGCCAAGATGTGGTTGGGGGGAGGTATGGCTACACCTTC. Its translation is CASSQDVVGGRYGYTF.

V and J are TRBV13 and TRBJ2-6; possibly TRBD1 for D (6 bases). There are 16 residues in the CDR3. From germline, CDR1 is PRHDT and CDR2 FYEKMQ (reference sequence). V shed 5 bases and J shed 4 bases, with 15 bases lying between them. The CDR3 DNA reads as TGTGCCAGCAGCCCCCGACCCAGGGGCGGGGCCAACGTCCTGACTTTC. Protein sequence: CASSPRPRGGANVLTF.

In the case of this clone: An end of the junction differs from the germline gene, which may be a read error. V gene TRBV6-1 combines with J gene TRBJ2-1; 8 bases map to TRBD1. The germline V gene has CDR1 MNHNS and CDR2 SASEGT. The length of the CDR3 is 12 residues. CDR3 sequence reads: CASSEPMTGEVF. Here the CDR3 DNA reads TGTGCCAGCAGTGAACCTATGACAGGGGAGGTCTTC.

This rearrangement joins TRBV7-3 to TRBJ2-1; D possibly corresponds to TRBD2 (6 bases). This CDR3 is built from 14 residues. Germline CDR1 is SGHTA and CDR2 is FQGTGA. V lost 4 bases and J 8 bases, leaving 15 bases between the germline ends. CDR3 protein: CASSWDSLRDEQFF. In DNA, the CDR3 is TGTGCCAGCAGCTGGGACTCCCTAAGGGATGAGCAGTTCTTC. Full variable domain (outside the CDR3, taken from reference TRBV7-3 and TRBJ2-1): GAGVSQTPSNKVTEKGKYVELRCDPISGHTALYWYRQSLGQGPEFLIYFQGTGAADDSGLPNDRFFAVRPEGSVSTLKIQRTERGDSAVYLCASSWDSLRDEQFFGPGTRLTVL.

The chain carries TRBV2 and TRBJ1-2; perhaps TRBD1 as D (6 bases). Germline V gene lookup returns CDR1 SNHLY and CDR2 FYNNEI. The V end was cut by 10 bases, the J end by 7 bases, with 25 bases between. The CDR3 contains 15 residues. The CDR3: CATTPGDMVFFGYTF. The CDR3 DNA is TGTGCCACCACCCCCGGGGACATGGTGTTTTTTGGCTACACCTTC.

V gene TRBV18 combines with J gene TRBJ1-4; no clear D. Germline values: CDR1 KGHSH, CDR2 LQKENI. V was shortened by 5 bases and J by 5 bases, with 12 bases between the two germline ends. This CDR3 has 14 residues. CDR3 DNA: TGTGCCAGCTCAACCGGATCACAGAATGAAAAACTGTTTTTT. Amino acid sequence: CASSTGSQNEKLFF.

The genes are TRBV6-5 and TRBJ2-7; the D gene is possibly TRBD1 (6 bases). The CDR3 loop spans 14 amino acids. From germline, CDR1 is MNHEY and CDR2 SVGAGI. Trimming shortened V by 4 bases and J by 3 bases, and 13 bases separated the two germline ends. This chain's CDR3 is CASSWGRTDYEQYF. Here the CDR3 DNA reads TGTGCCAGCAGTTGGGGGCGGACTGACTACGAGCAGTACTTC.

CDR3: CASSLSNQETQYF. The DNA of the CDR3 is TGTGCCAGCAGTTTATCCAACCAAGAGACCCAGTACTTC. The rearrangement joins TRBV27 to TRBJ2-5; D unresolved. Germline V gene data show CDR1 as MNHEY and CDR2 as SMNVEV (reference sequence). The V end was cut by 0 bases, the J end by 0 bases, with 2 bases between. The CDR3 is 13 residues long.

The chain links TRBV4-1 to TRBJ2-1; 7 bases align to TRBD2. J was trimmed by 6 bases and V by 10 bases; bases with no gene match: 18. Germline CDR1 is MGHRA and CDR2 is YSYEKL. The CDR3 is 16 amino acids. The CDR3, as DNA: TGCGCCACCCTCCGGACGTCAGCGGGGTTCTGCAATGAGCAGTTCTTC. Its translation: CATLRTSAGFCNEQFF.

The gene calls are TRBV7-2 and TRBJ2-2; no reliable D call. CDR3 length: 15 residues. CDR1 and CDR2 from the germline V gene are SGHTA and FQGNSA. With 5 bases removed from V and 2 bases from J, the gap between germline ends came to 12 bases. In DNA, the CDR3 is TGTGCCAGCAGCCCCCAGGTTGCCAACACCGGGGAGCTGTTTTTT. It translates to CASSPQVANTGELFF.

The chain is built from TRBV28 and TRBJ2-1, with TRBD2 identical over 9 bases. V dropped 6 bases and J dropped 5; count of bases not matched to a gene: 8. The germline V gene has CDR1 MDHEN and CDR2 SYDVKM. The CDR3 covers 15 residues. This CDR3 reads CASRSLAGTNNEQFF. The DNA for the CDR3 is TGTGCCAGCAGGTCGCTAGCGGGAACTAACAATGAGCAGTTCTTC.

The chain uses TRBV7-8 and TRBJ1-2, with TRBD1 as a possible D gene (5 bases). In germline, CDR1 is SGHVS, CDR2 FQNEAQ. Trimming stripped 3 bases from V and 5 bases from J, with 19 bases between. CDR3 length: 16 amino acids. The CDR3 sequence: CASSLGVAGPQYGYTF. The CDR3 bases are TGTGCCAGCAGCTTGGGGGTCGCGGGGCCTCAGTATGGCTACACCTTC.

This clone was recorded once. The V call is TRBV6-6, the J call TRBJ2-7; D possibly corresponds to TRBD1 (6 bases). The V gene's germline CDR1 is MNHNY and CDR2 SVGAGI (reference sequence). V was cut by 2 bases and J by 2 bases, with 7 bases left in between. The CDR3 is 13 amino acids. The DNA for the CDR3 is TGTGCCAGCAGTTACCGGGACACCTACGAGCAGTACTTC. As protein: CASSYRDTYEQYF.

The V call is TRBV7-9, the J call TRBJ1-1, with TRBD1 identical over 8 bases. This CDR3 has 13 residues. The trim removed 5 bases at V and 11 bases at J, leaving 10 bases unmatched. Germline values: CDR1 SEHNR, CDR2 FQNEAQ (reference sequence). Here the CDR3 DNA reads TGTGCCAGCAGCCGCGGACAGGGCGCCGTTGCTTTCTTT. Its translation is CASSRGQGAVAFF.

The gene calls are TRBV18 and TRBJ1-4, with 10 nucleotides matching TRBD1. Germline assignment: CDR1 KGHSH and CDR2 LQKENI. There are 13 residues in the CDR3. V was pared by 3 bases and J by 14 bases, with 6 bases of the junction left unmatched. CDR3 DNA: TGTGCCAGCTCACCCGCCCGGGACAGGGGTCTGTTTTTT. Its protein is CASSPARDRGLFF.

This chain uses TRBV28 with TRBJ2-3; 9 bases line up with TRBD1. V trimming: 2 bases; J trimming: 6 bases; junction bases outside the gene matches: 12. Germline V lookup: CDR1 MDHEN, CDR2 SYDVKM. This CDR3 contains 17 residues. For the CDR3, the DNA is TGTGCCAGCAGTTTAGTCGTAGTTGGGACAGGGAGGGATACGCAGTATTTT. It encodes CASSLVVVGTGRDTQYF.

The V call is TRBV10-3, the J call TRBJ1-4, with D hard to call. V was shortened by 1 base and J by 1 base, with 7 bases between the two germline ends. Germline loops: CDR1 ENHRY, CDR2 SYGVKD. CDR3 length: 15 amino acids. The CDR3 bases are TGTGCCATCAGTGAGTGGAGCCTAACTAATGAAAAACTGTTTTTT. It yields the protein CAISEWSLTNEKLFF.